The clone carrying this T cell receptor beta chain has just one count. What it binds is not known. Every specimen held between roughly 0.95-10 million cryopreserved PBMC. These were thawed and washed before DNA extraction. With survey level as its setting, the immunoSEQ assay was v3.0. The study targeted about 35,000-50,000 T-cell genomes per sample in sequencing. Using immunoSEQ multiplex PCR, the repertoire was profiled, and TCRdb retains in-frame clones only, with some absent. The sample lists tens of thousands of clones, roughly 80% occurring once. These data belong to a study of long-term antiretroviral therapy in people with HIV. Study results and limitations: Older ART regimens may have been in use when blood was drawn between about 2004 and 2017. With ART, diversity went up but was still lower than in transplant donor controls.

V was shortened by 3 bases and J by 2 bases, with 17 bases between the two germline ends. Germline V gives CDR1 SGDLS, CDR2 YYNGEE. The CDR3 loop spans 16 amino acids. The sample here was unsorted PBMCs, taken 0.3 years after starting antiretroviral therapy. The V and J genes are TRBV9 and TRBJ2-5; the D gene could be TRBD1 or TRBD2 (5 bases each). This TCR derives from a middle-aged man with HIV. The CDR3 is CASSASIRELQETQYF. The CDR3 DNA follows: TGTGCCAGCAGCGCCTCGATCAGGGAGCTTCAAGAGACCCAGTACTTC.